This T cell receptor (beta chain) was documented in a study of cytomegalovirus exposure and HLA in healthy donors. The V gene lost 8 bases and the J gene lost 0 bases, with 16 bases spanning the gap. Germline V CDR1 and CDR2: SGHTA, FQGNSA. The CDR3 is 15 residues long. PCR amplification relied on 60 Vbeta primers (plus 13 Jbeta primers). Assay: immunoSEQ multiplex PCR; the TCRdb copy retains only in-frame clones and omits some. The data hold 150,000 to 180,000 clones, with 65% to 75% observed a single time. The sequence was obtained from a man younger than 40 in good health and CMV-seronegative. The chain is built from TRBV7-2 and TRBJ1-1, with no clear D. Sequencing used PBMCs. CDR3 sequence: CASYAGSGMNTEAFF. The CDR3 nucleotides read TGTGCCAGCTATGCCGGTTCGGGTATGAACACTGAAGCTTTCTTT.